These 9 T cell receptor beta chains were all obtained from the same sample, sequenced in a study of blood T cell repertoires in COVID-19 (dated by TCRdb to 2018 to 2021). The library was obtained by the immunoSEQ multiplex PCR assay. TCRdb took this table from immuneACCESS and kept in-frame rearrangements with V and J called. Such tables lack part of the clones; where checked against another copy, unresolved V genes explain under half of the gap, and the rest is unexplained. The table for this sample lists around 170,000 clones; 80% to 85% of them were counted only once. The top ten clonotypes cover roughly 6.1% of the sample. Sequences were obtained from peripheral blood. These receptors all come from a woman aged 40-49 years with acute or convalescent COVID-19.

The count of this clone is one. J is TRBJ1-2 and V is TRBV29-1; a possible D gene is TRBD1 (5 bases). Trimming took 1 base from V and 5 from J, leaving 11 bases between them. CDR3 length: 13 residues. Germline lookup yields CDR1 SQVTM and CDR2 ANQGSEA. CDR3 sequence: CSVEVLAGYGYTF. The CDR3 nucleotides are TGCAGCGTTGAAGTATTGGCAGGGTATGGCTACACCTTC.

The rearrangement uses TRBV7-8 and TRBJ2-7, with TRBD1 matching over 8 bases. Germline CDR1 reads SGHVS; CDR2 reads FQNEAQ. Trimming took 4 bases from V and 5 from J; bases not matched to a gene: 4. CDR3 length: 13 amino acids. The CDR3 reads CASSWTGLNEQYF. CDR3 coding DNA: TGTGCCAGCAGCTGGACAGGGCTGAACGAGCAGTACTTC.

The V call is TRBV10-1, the J call TRBJ2-1, with 11 bases that match TRBD1. Germline CDR1 WNHNN, CDR2 SYGVQD (reference sequence). The V segment lost 7 bases and the J segment 7 bases; nucleotides outside the gene matches: 3. The CDR3 consists of 13 residues. CDR3 region: CASIGTGGNEQFF. CDR3 sequence (DNA): TGCGCCAGCATAGGGACAGGGGGGAATGAGCAGTTCTTC.

The chain is built from TRBV5-6 and TRBJ2-3; D not certain. The CDR3 spans 13 residues. Germline V gene data show CDR1 as SGHDT and CDR2 as YYEEEE. Trimming stripped 4 bases from V and 0 bases from J, with 6 bases between. For the CDR3, the DNA is TGTGCCAGCAGCCCCGAGAGCACAGATACGCAGTATTTT. It codes for CASSPESTDTQYF.

The sample holds a few counts of this clone. CDR3 nucleotides: TGTGCCAGCAGTGAGGGACAGGGAAGGAGCTCCTACGAGCAGTACTTC. Its protein is CASSEGQGRSSYEQYF. The chain joins TRBV27 to TRBJ2-7; 9 nucleotides line up with TRBD1. J lost 0 bases, V lost 5 bases, and 8 bases had no gene match. This CDR3 has 16 residues. CDR1 is MNHEY and CDR2 is SMNVEV in the germline V gene (reference sequence).

The chain combines TRBV5-4 with TRBJ1-1; D remains ambiguous. CDR3 length: 16 amino acids. Germline loops: CDR1 SGHNT, CDR2 YYREEE (reference sequence). Trimming removed 4 bases from V and 4 bases from J, with 20 bases in between. This CDR3 is CASSPAPRRAGTEAFF. Written as DNA, the CDR3 is TGTGCCAGCAGCCCGGCCCCACGGAGGGCGGGCACTGAAGCTTTCTTT.

This clone was found many times. The chain joins TRBV19 to TRBJ2-3; TRBD2 matches at 10 bases. Germline V gene lookup returns CDR1 LNHDA and CDR2 SQIVND (reference sequence). V gave up 5 bases and J gave up 8 bases; unmatched junction bases: 13. CDR3 size: 16 residues. Written as DNA, the CDR3 is TGTGCCAGTAGTGCCGAGGGTAGCGGGAGGAAGGGTACGCAGTATTTT. This encodes CASSAEGSGRKGTQYF.

The chain couples TRBV30 to TRBJ2-5, with TRBD2 identical over 13 bases. Germline CDR1 GTSNPN, CDR2 SVGIG (reference sequence). CDR3 length: 14 residues. Germline trimming cut 3 bases from V and 5 bases from J; bases unmatched to any gene: 3. CDR3 region: CAWRKTSGGETQYF. CDR3 nucleotides: TGTGCCTGGAGGAAGACTAGCGGGGGGGAGACCCAGTACTTC.

The chain has TRBV30 and TRBJ2-1; TRBD1 aligns across 7 bases. Trimming cost V 3 bases and J 9 bases; bases outside gene matches: 8. CDR1 GTSNPN and CDR2 SVGIG come from the germline V gene (reference sequence). This CDR3 is 13 amino acids long. This CDR3 reads CAWSRDSYGEQFF. The CDR3 DNA reads TGTGCCTGGAGCCGGGACAGTTATGGTGAGCAGTTCTTC.